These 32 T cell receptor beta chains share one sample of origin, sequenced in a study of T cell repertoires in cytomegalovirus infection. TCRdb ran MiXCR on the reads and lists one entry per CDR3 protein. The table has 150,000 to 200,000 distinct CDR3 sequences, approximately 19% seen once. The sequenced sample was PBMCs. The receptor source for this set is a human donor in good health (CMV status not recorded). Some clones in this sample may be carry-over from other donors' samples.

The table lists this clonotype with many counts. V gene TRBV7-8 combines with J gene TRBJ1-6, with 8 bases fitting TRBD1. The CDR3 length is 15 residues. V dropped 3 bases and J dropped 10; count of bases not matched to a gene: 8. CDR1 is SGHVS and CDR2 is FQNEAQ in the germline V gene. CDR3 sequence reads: CASSLTRGRESPLHF. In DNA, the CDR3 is TGTGCCAGCAGCTTGACCAGGGGGCGGGAATCACCCCTCCACTTT.

CDR3 bases: TGTGCCAGCAGCTTTTCGATTGAGCAGTTCTTC. Protein: CASSFSIEQFF. The chain is built from TRBV7-9 and TRBJ2-1; D is unclear. Germline loops: CDR1 SEHNR, CDR2 FQNEAQ (reference sequence). V was pared by 3 bases and J by 9 bases, with 6 bases between. This CDR3 spans 11 amino acids.

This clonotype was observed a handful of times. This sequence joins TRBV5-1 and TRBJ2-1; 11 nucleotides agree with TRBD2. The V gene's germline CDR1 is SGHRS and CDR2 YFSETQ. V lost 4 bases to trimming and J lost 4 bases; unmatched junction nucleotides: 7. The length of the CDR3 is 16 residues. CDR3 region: CASSNQGLAEYNEQFF. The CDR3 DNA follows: TGCGCCAGCAGCAACCAGGGACTAGCGGAGTACAATGAGCAGTTCTTC.

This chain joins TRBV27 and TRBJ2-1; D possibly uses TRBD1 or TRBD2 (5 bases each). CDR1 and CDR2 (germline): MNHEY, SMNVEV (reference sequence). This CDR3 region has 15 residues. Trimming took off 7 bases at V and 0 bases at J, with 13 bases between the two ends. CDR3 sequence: CASIPPGGSYNEQFF. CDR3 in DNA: TGTGCCAGCATCCCCCCTGGGGGCTCCTACAATGAGCAGTTCTTC.

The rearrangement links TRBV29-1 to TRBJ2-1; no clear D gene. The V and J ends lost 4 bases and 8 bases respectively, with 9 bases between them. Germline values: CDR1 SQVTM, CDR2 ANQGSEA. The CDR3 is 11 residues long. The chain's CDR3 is CSVAAIDEQFF. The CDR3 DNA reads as TGCAGCGTTGCCGCGATCGATGAGCAGTTCTTC.

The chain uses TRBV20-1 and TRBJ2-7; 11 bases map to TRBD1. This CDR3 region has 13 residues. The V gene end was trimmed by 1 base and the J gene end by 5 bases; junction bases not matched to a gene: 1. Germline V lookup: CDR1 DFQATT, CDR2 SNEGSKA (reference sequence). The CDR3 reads CSARGTGGHEQYF. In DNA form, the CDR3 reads TGCAGTGCTAGAGGGACAGGGGGCCACGAGCAGTACTTC.

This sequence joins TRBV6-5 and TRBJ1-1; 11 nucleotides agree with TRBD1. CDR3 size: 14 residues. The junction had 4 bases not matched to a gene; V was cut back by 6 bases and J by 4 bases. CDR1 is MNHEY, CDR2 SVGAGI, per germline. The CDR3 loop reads CASRDRGPSTEAFF. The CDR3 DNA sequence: TGTGCCAGCAGGGACAGGGGGCCAAGCACTGAAGCTTTCTTT.

The CDR3 loop is CASSRTSGTEAFF. Written as DNA, the CDR3 is TGTGCCAGCAGTCGGACGTCGGGCACTGAAGCTTTCTTT. This rearrangement joins TRBV6-2 or TRBV6-3 to TRBJ1-1, with D unresolved. In germline, CDR1 is MNHEY, CDR2 SVGEGT. CDR3 length: 13 amino acids. Trimming took 5 bases from V and 4 from J, leaving 11 bases between them.

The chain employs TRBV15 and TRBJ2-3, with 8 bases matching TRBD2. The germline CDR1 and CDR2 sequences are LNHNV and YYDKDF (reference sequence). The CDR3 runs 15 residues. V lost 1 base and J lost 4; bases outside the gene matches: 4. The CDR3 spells CATSRGGAGADTQYF. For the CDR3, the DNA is TGTGCCACCAGCAGAGGAGGAGCGGGAGCAGATACGCAGTATTTT.

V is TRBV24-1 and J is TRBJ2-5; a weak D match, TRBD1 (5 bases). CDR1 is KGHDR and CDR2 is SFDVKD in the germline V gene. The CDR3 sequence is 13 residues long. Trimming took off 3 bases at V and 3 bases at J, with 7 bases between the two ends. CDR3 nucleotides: TGTGCCACCAGTGATACCAGGGAAGAGACCCAGTACTTC. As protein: CATSDTREETQYF.

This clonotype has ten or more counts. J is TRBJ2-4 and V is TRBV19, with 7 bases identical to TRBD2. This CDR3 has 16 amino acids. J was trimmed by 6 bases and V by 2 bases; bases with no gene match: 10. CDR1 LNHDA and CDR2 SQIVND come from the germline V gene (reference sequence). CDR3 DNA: TGTGCCAGTAGTATAACCGGCGGTTCGGGAGGAAACATTCAGTACTTC. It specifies CASSITGGSGGNIQYF.

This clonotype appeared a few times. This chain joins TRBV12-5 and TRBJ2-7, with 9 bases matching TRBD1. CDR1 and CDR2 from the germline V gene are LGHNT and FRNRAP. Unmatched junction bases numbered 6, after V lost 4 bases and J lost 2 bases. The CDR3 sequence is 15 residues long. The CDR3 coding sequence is TGTGCTAGTGGTTCACCCGGGACAGGGACCTACGAGCAGTACTTC. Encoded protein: CASGSPGTGTYEQYF.

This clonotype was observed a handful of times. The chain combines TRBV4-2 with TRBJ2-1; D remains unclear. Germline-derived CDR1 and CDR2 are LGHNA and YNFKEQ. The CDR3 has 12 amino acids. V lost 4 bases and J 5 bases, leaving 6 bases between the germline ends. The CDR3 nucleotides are TGTGCCAGCAGCCGTGTCGACAATGAGCAGTTCTTC. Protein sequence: CASSRVDNEQFF.

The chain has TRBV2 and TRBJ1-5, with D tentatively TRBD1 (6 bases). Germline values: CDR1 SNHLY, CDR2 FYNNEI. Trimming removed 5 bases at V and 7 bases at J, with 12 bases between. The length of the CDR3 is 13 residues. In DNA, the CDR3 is TGTGCCAGCAGTCAGGACAGTAAACAGCCCCAGCATTTT. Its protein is CASSQDSKQPQHF.

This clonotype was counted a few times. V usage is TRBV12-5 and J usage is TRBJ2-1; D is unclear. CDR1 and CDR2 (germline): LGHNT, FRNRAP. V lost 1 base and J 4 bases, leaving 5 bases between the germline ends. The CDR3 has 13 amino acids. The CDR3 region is CASGLAEYNEQFF. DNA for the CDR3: TGTGCTAGTGGTTTGGCAGAGTACAATGAGCAGTTCTTC.

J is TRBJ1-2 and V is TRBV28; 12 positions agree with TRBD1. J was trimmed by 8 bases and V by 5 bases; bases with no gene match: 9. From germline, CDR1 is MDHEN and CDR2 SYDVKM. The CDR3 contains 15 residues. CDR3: CASSPRDRGREGYTF. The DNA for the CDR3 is TGTGCCAGCAGTCCCCGGGACAGGGGGCGTGAGGGCTACACCTTC.

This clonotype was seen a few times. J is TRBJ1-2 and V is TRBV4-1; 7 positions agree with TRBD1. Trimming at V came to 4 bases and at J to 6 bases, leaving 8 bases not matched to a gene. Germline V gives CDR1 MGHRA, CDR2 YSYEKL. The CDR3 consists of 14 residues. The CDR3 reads CASSLSEGGDGYTF. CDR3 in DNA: TGCGCCAGCAGCCTCTCCGAAGGGGGCGATGGCTACACCTTC.

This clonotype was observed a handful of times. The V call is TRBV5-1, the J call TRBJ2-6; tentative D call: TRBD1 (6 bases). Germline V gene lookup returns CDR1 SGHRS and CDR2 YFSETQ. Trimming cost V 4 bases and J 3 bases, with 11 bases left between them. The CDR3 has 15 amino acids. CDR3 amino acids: CASSGNRVGANVLTF. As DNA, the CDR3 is TGCGCCAGCAGCGGGAACAGGGTTGGGGCCAACGTCCTGACTTTC.

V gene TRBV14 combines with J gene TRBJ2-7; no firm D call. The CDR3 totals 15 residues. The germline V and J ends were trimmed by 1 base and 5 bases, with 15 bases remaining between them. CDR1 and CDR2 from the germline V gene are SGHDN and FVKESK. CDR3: CASSQGSTRSHEQYF. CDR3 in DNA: TGTGCCAGCAGCCAAGGTTCGACTCGGAGCCACGAGCAGTACTTC.

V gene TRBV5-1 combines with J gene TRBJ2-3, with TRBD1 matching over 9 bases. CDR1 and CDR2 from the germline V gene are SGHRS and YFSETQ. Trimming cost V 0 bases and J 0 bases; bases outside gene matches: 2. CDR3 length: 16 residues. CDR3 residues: CASSLDGTGSTDTQYF. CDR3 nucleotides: TGCGCCAGCAGCTTGGATGGGACAGGGAGCACAGATACGCAGTATTTT.

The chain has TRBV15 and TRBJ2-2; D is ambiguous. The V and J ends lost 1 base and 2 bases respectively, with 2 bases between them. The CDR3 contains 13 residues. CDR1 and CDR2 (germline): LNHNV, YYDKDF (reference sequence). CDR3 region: CATSRANTGELFF. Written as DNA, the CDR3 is TGTGCCACCAGCAGAGCCAACACCGGGGAGCTGTTTTTT.

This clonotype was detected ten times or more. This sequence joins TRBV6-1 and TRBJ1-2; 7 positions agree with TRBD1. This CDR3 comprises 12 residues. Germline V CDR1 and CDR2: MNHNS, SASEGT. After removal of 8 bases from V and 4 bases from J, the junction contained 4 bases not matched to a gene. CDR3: CASRDSVYGYTF. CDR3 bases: TGTGCCAGCCGGGACAGCGTCTATGGCTACACCTTC.

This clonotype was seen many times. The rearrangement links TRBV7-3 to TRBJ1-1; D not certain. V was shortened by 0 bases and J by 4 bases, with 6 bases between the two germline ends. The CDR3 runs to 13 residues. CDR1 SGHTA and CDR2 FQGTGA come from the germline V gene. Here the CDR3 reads CASSLTPVTEAFF. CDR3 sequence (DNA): TGTGCCAGCAGCTTAACCCCCGTCACTGAAGCTTTCTTT.

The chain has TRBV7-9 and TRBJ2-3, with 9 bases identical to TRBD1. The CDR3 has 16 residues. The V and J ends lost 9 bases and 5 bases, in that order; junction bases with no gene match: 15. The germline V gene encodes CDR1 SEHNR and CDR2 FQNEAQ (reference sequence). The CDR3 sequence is CARSPREGTGKDTQYF. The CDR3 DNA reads TGTGCCAGGAGCCCGAGGGAAGGGACAGGGAAAGATACGCAGTATTTT.

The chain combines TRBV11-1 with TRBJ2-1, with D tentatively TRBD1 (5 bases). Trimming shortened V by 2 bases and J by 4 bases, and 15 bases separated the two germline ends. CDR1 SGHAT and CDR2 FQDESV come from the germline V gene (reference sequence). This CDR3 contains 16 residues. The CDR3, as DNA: TGTGCCAGCAGCTTACAGGGCCAAATACTATACAATGAGCAGTTCTTC. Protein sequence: CASSLQGQILYNEQFF.

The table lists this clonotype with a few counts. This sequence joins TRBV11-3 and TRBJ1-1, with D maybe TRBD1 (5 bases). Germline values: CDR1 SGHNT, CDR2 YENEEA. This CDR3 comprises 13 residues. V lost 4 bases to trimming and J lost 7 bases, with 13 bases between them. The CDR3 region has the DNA TGTGCCAGCAGCTCCACCCGGCAGGGTGAAGCTTTCTTT. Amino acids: CASSSTRQGEAFF.

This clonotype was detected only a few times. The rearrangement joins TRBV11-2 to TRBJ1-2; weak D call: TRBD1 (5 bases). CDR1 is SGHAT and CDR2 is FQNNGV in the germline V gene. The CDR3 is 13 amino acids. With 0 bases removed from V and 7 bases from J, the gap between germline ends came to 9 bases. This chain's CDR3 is CASSLDRASGYTF. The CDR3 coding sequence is TGTGCCAGCAGCTTAGACAGGGCGTCTGGCTACACCTTC.

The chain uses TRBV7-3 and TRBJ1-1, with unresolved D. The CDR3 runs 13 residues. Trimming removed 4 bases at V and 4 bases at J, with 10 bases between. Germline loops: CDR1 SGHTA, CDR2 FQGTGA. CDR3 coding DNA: TGTGCCAGCAGCTCAACAGAGGCCACTGAAGCTTTCTTT. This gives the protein CASSSTEATEAFF.

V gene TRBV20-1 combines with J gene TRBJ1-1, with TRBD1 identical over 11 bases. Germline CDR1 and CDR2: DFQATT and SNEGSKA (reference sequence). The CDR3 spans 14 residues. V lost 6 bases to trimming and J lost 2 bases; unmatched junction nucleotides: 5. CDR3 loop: CSAPRTGGNTEAFF. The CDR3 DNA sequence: TGCAGTGCCCCCCGGACAGGGGGCAACACTGAAGCTTTCTTT.

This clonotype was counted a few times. The CDR3 reads CSARDYRRYNEQFF. DNA of the CDR3: TGCAGTGCTAGAGACTATCGTCGGTACAATGAGCAGTTCTTC. V is TRBV20-1 and J is TRBJ2-1; D uncertain. The germline V gene has CDR1 DFQATT and CDR2 SNEGSKA (reference sequence). Trimming pared 0 bases from V and 4 bases from J, leaving 10 bases between. The CDR3 loop spans 14 amino acids.

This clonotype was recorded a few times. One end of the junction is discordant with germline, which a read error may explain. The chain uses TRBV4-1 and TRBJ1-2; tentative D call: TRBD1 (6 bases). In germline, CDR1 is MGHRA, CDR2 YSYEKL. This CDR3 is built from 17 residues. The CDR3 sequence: CASSQEQVGGGYRGYTF. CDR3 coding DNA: TGTGCCAGCAGCCAAGAGCAGGTCGGGGGCGGGTATCGTGGCTACACCTTC.

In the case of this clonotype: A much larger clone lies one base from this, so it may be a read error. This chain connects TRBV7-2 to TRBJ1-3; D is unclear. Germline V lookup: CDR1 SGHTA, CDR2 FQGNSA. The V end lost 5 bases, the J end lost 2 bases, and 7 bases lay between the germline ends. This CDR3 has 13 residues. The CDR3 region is CASSTEPGNTIYF. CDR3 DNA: TGTGCCAGCAGCACGGAACCTGGAAACACCATATATTTT.